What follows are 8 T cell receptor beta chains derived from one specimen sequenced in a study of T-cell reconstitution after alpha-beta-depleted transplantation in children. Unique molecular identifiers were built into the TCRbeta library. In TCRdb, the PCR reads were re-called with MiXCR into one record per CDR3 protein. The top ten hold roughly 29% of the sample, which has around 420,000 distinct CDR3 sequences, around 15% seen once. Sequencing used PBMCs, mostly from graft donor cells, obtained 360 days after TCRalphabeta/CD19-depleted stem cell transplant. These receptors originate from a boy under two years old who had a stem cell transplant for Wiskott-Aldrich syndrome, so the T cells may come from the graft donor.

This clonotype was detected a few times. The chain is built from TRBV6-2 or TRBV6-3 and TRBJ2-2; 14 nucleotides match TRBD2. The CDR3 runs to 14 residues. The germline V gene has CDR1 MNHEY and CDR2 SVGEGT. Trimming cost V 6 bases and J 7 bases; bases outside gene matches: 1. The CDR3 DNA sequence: TGTGCCAGCAGGACTAGCGGGGGGGTCGGGGAGCTGTTTTTT. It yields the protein CASRTSGGVGELFF.

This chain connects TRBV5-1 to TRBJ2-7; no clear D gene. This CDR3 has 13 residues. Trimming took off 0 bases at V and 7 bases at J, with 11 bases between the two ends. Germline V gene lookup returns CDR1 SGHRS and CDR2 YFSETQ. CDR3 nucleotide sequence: TGCGCCAGCAGCTTGGAAGGGTTTGGGGAGCAGTACTTC. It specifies CASSLEGFGEQYF.

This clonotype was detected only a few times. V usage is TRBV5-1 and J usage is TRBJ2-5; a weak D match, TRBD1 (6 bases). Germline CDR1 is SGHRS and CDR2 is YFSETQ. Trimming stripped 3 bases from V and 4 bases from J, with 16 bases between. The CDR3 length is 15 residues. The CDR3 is CASSSRDKEVETQYF. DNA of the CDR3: TGCGCCAGCAGCTCGAGGGACAAAGAGGTAGAGACCCAGTACTTC.

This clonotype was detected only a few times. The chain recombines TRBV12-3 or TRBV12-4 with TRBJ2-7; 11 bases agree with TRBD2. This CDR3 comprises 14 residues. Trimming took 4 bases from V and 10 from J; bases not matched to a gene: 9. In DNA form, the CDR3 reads TGTGCCAGCAGTTCGGTTACTAGCGGGAGAAATCAGTACTTC. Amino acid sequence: CASSSVTSGRNQYF.

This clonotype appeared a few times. The CDR3: CASSPRRQGGYEQYF. As DNA, the CDR3 is TGTGCCAGCAGCCCCCGGCGACAGGGAGGTTACGAGCAGTACTTC. J is TRBJ2-7 and V is TRBV7-8; the D gene is possibly TRBD1 (7 bases). V was clipped by 5 bases and J by 4 bases, with 18 bases between them. CDR1 is SGHVS, CDR2 FQNEAQ, per germline. The CDR3 is 15 residues long. Supplemented by reference TRBV7-8 and TRBJ2-7, the full variable domain reads GAGVSQSPRYKVAKRGQDVALRCDPISGHVSLFWYQQALGQGPEFLTYFQNEAQLDKSGLPSDRFFAERPEGSVSTLKIQRTQQEDSAVYLCASSPRRQGGYEQYFGPGTRLTVT.

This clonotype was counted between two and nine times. CDR3 loop: CPLNEQFF. In nucleotides, the CDR3 is TGTCCCCTCAATGAGCAGTTCTTC. The chain links TRBV6-2 or TRBV6-3 to TRBJ2-1; D not resolved. The CDR3 has 8 amino acids. Germline V gene data show CDR1 as MNHEY and CDR2 as SVGEGT.

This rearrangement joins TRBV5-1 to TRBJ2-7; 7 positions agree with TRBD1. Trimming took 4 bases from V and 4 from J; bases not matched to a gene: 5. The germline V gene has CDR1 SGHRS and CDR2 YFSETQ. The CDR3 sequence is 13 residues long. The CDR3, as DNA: TGCGCCAGCAGCCCGACAGGGAATTACGAGCAGTACTTC. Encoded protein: CASSPTGNYEQYF.

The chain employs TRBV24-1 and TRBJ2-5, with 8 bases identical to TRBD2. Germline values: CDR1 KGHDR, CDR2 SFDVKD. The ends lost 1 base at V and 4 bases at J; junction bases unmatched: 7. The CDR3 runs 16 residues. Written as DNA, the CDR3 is TGTGCCACCAGTGATTTACGAGCGGGAGAGTCAGAGACCCAGTACTTC. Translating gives CATSDLRAGESETQYF.